One sample yielded the 8 T cell receptor beta chains listed below, sequenced in a study of CD8 T cells in Susac syndrome. Reverse transcription of about 0.45 to 1 ug RNA used random hexamers. TCRdb ran MiXCR on the immunoSEQ multiplex PCR reads and lists one entry per CDR3 protein. The sample shows about 26,000 distinct CDR3 sequences, 94% of them seen only once. The sample consisted of CD8+ T cells from PBMCs. Receptors originate from a human donor in good health.

This chain joins TRBV20-1 and TRBJ2-3; D possibly corresponds to TRBD2 (6 bases). CDR1 is DFQATT, CDR2 SNEGSKA, per germline (reference sequence). The ends were cut back, 6 bases at V and 1 base at J, with 11 bases in the middle. The CDR3 sequence is 13 residues long. The CDR3 protein is CSARGLRTDTQYF. The CDR3 nucleotides read TGCAGTGCCCGGGGACTGCGCACAGATACGCAGTATTTT.

The V call is TRBV7-6, the J call TRBJ2-1, with 13 bases that match TRBD2. Trimming cost V 5 bases and J 15 bases; bases outside gene matches: 7. The CDR3 is 13 amino acids. The germline V gene has CDR1 SGHVS and CDR2 FNYEAQ. CDR3 coding DNA: TGTGCCAGCAGCACTACTAGCGGGGGGGCCCGGTTCTTC. The encoded protein is CASSTTSGGARFF.

This sequence joins TRBV5-6 and TRBJ1-1, with unresolved D. Germline V lookup: CDR1 SGHDT, CDR2 YYEEEE. CDR3 length: 14 residues. V was clipped by 6 bases and J by 3 bases, with 15 bases between them. CDR3 amino acids: CASILLFGDTEAFF. In DNA, the CDR3 is TGTGCCAGCATCCTACTGTTTGGTGACACTGAAGCTTTCTTT.

The chain employs TRBV14 and TRBJ2-2, with D perhaps given as TRBD1 or TRBD2 (5 bases each). The CDR3 covers 17 residues. V was trimmed by 0 bases and J by 2 bases, leaving 13 bases between them. In germline, CDR1 is SGHDN, CDR2 FVKESK. Here the CDR3 reads CASSQDYGTVNTGELFF. CDR3 DNA: TGTGCCAGCAGCCAAGATTACGGGACGGTTAACACCGGGGAGCTGTTTTTT.

J is TRBJ2-1 and V is TRBV18; the D is unclear. The CDR3 is made up of 16 amino acids. Germline V gene data show CDR1 as KGHSH and CDR2 as LQKENI. The V end was cut by 1 base, the J end by 1 base, with 11 bases between. The CDR3: CASSPRTGLSYNEQFF. CDR3 in DNA: TGTGCCAGCTCACCACGGACCGGATTATCCTACAATGAGCAGTTCTTC.

The genes are TRBV10-2 and TRBJ2-1; TRBD2 matches 9 bases. V shed 6 bases and J 0 bases; nucleotides not matched to a gene: 3. The CDR3 sequence is 15 residues long. The germline V gene encodes CDR1 WSHSY and CDR2 SAAADI. The CDR3, as DNA: TGCGCCAGCAGGACTAGCGGCAGCTCCTACAATGAGCAGTTCTTC. Its protein product is CASRTSGSSYNEQFF.

This clonotype was counted once. The chain couples TRBV6-2 or TRBV6-3 to TRBJ1-1; no clear D gene. Germline CDR1 reads MNHEY; CDR2 reads SVGEGT. V was cut by 2 bases and J by 2 bases, with 15 bases left in between. The CDR3 runs to 16 residues. CDR3 loop: CASSYGVWESNTEAFF. The CDR3 nucleotides read TGTGCCAGCAGTTACGGAGTATGGGAATCCAACACTGAAGCTTTCTTT.

The J gene is TRBJ1-2, the V gene TRBV5-6; a weak D match, TRBD1 (6 bases). The CDR3 sequence is 12 residues long. CDR1 is SGHDT, CDR2 YYEEEE, per germline. Trimming took 4 bases from V and 8 from J, leaving 12 bases between them. The chain's CDR3 is CASSGTGYGYTF. The CDR3 DNA is TGTGCCAGCAGCGGTACAGGGTACGGCTACACCTTC.